Listed here are 32 T cell receptor beta chains from one sample, sequenced in a study of human T cells and chemical hapten exposure. TCRdb re-derived calls from the RACE reads in MiXCR, one entry per CDR3 protein. This sample yields some 400,000 distinct CDR3 sequences, of which 4% to 6% are seen a single time; 2% to 3% belongs to the top ten. Time point given: pre-sensitization, week 0. Regarding treatment: therapeutic diphenylcyclopropenone sensitization with weekly scalp DPC. Sample: whole blood, taken in connection with sensitization to the hapten diphenylcyclopropenone (DPC). The receptor source for this set is a woman aged 45-59 years with alopecia areata. Some clones in this sample may be carry-over from other donors' samples.

V usage is TRBV20-1 and J usage is TRBJ1-2; 9 bases map to TRBD1. V was clipped by 5 bases and J by 8 bases; unmatched bases: 9. CDR1 DFQATT and CDR2 SNEGSKA come from the germline V gene (reference sequence). This CDR3 is built from 13 residues. CDR3 coding DNA: TGCAGTGCTTACTACAGGGGGCGAGGCGGCTACACCTTC. Its translation: CSAYYRGRGGYTF.

The table lists this clonotype with many counts. This rearrangement joins TRBV28 to TRBJ2-1, with 9 bases fitting TRBD1. CDR1 and CDR2 (germline): MDHEN, SYDVKM. Trimming took 5 bases from V and 7 from J; bases not matched to a gene: 9. This CDR3 spans 15 amino acids. CDR3 nucleotide sequence: TGTGCCAGCAGTGCCCCGGGACAGGGTCGGAATGAGCAGTTCTTC. It is translated as CASSAPGQGRNEQFF.

The chain links TRBV6-6 to TRBJ1-2; TRBD1 agrees at 9 bases. Germline V CDR1 and CDR2: MNHNY, SVGAGI (reference sequence). J gave up 8 bases and V 4 bases, and 11 bases lay outside the gene matches. CDR3 length equals 15 residues. CDR3 amino acids: CASSSFTGQGEGYTF. CDR3 sequence (DNA): TGTGCCAGCAGTTCCTTTACGGGACAGGGTGAAGGCTACACCTTC.

This clonotype was recorded at least ten times. The chain couples TRBV20-1 to TRBJ2-3, with 9 bases identical to TRBD2. Germline CDR1 DFQATT, CDR2 SNEGSKA (reference sequence). This CDR3 comprises 14 residues. J gave up 2 bases and V 1 base, and 1 base lay outside the gene matches. The CDR3 spells CSARGLAATDTQYF. For the CDR3, the DNA is TGCAGTGCTAGAGGACTAGCGGCCACAGATACGCAGTATTTT.

Only a few counts were recorded for this clonotype. The J gene is TRBJ1-5, the V gene TRBV7-2; D not resolved. V lost 5 bases and J 0 bases, leaving 11 bases between the germline ends. The CDR3 runs to 15 residues. Germline lookup yields CDR1 SGHTA and CDR2 FQGNSA. The CDR3 sequence: CASSARMYSNQPQHF. The CDR3 nucleotides read TGTGCCAGCAGCGCCCGAATGTATAGCAATCAGCCCCAGCATTTT.

The table lists this clonotype with many counts. This chain links TRBV20-1 with TRBJ2-7, with D possibly being TRBD2 (6 bases). The V and J ends lost 3 bases and 1 base respectively, with 13 bases between them. Per the germline V gene, CDR1 is DFQATT and CDR2 is SNEGSKA (reference sequence). This CDR3 is 14 amino acids long. The DNA of the CDR3 is TGCAGTGCTAGGAAGCCAGGGACTTCCTACGAGCAGTACTTC. This sequence encodes CSARKPGTSYEQYF.

The rearrangement joins TRBV20-1 to TRBJ1-1; maybe TRBD1 (6 bases). The CDR3 is made up of 13 amino acids. Germline CDR1 and CDR2: DFQATT and SNEGSKA (reference sequence). Trimming removed 6 bases at V and 1 base at J, with 12 bases between. The CDR3 loop reads CSAETGQNTEAFF. The DNA of the CDR3 is TGCAGTGCAGAGACGGGACAGAACACTGAAGCTTTCTTT.

CDR3 region: CASSAGGMTMGELFF. CDR3 nucleotide sequence: TGTGCCAGCAGCGCAGGGGGCATGACAATGGGGGAGCTGTTTTTT. The V and J genes are TRBV7-2 and TRBJ2-2, with TRBD1 matching 8 bases. Germline CDR1 is SGHTA and CDR2 is FQGNSA. The CDR3 has 15 amino acids. The V segment lost 5 bases and the J segment 8 bases; nucleotides outside the gene matches: 10.

This clonotype was detected ten times or more. This chain joins TRBV12-3 or TRBV12-4 and TRBJ2-3; no definite D call. With 10 bases removed from V and 4 bases from J, the gap between germline ends came to 9 bases. The CDR3 runs to 11 residues. The CDR3 loop reads CAILGADTQYF. The CDR3 nucleotides read TGTGCCATTCTTGGGGCAGATACGCAGTATTTT.

A word on this clonotype: At one end the junction does not follow the germline gene, possibly because of a read error. The chain recombines TRBV7-8 with TRBJ1-3; D call uncertain. From germline, CDR1 is SGHVS and CDR2 FQNEAQ. The CDR3 extends over 15 amino acids. The CDR3 spells CATSPADHSGNTIYF. The CDR3 DNA sequence: TGTGCCACCAGCCCGGCGGACCACTCTGGAAACACCATATATTTT.

This clonotype was seen ten or more times. The chain carries TRBV10-3 and TRBJ2-7; 9 nucleotides line up with TRBD1. Per germline, CDR1 ENHRY and CDR2 SYGVKD. J gave up 1 base and V 7 bases, and 5 bases lay outside the gene matches. The CDR3 extends over 14 amino acids. The DNA for the CDR3 is TGTGCCATCAAGGGGACAGGGCTTTCCTACGAGCAGTACTTC. Translating gives CAIKGTGLSYEQYF.

This clonotype has a handful of counts. The CDR3 reads CASRIGGVQPQHF. The DNA for the CDR3 is TGTGCCAGCAGAATCGGTGGGGTTCAGCCCCAGCATTTT. V is TRBV6-2 or TRBV6-3 and J is TRBJ1-5; D is uncertain. Trimming removed 6 bases from V and 6 bases from J, with 12 bases in between. CDR1 and CDR2 (germline): MNHEY, SVGEGT. CDR3 length: 13 residues.

This clonotype was seen many times. The J gene is TRBJ2-4, the V gene TRBV25-1; D ambiguous. Trimming took 0 bases from V and 1 from J, leaving 4 bases between them. The CDR3 extends over 14 amino acids. CDR1 is MGHDK, CDR2 SYGVNS, per germline. The DNA for the CDR3 is TGTGCCAGCAGTGAATACACCGCCAAAAACATTCAGTACTTC. Translation: CASSEYTAKNIQYF.

This clonotype appeared many times. This chain connects TRBV4-1 to TRBJ2-4; TRBD1 matches 9 bases. The germline V gene has CDR1 MGHRA and CDR2 YSYEKL. V dropped 2 bases and J dropped 3; count of bases not matched to a gene: 11. The CDR3 contains 18 residues. CDR3 DNA: TGCGCCAGCAGCCAACCGTTCACAGGGGGCTATGGCAAAAACATTCAGTACTTC. It specifies CASSQPFTGGYGKNIQYF.

This clonotype was seen repeatedly, ten times or more. This chain uses TRBV28 with TRBJ2-6; 7 bases map to TRBD1. The V gene's germline CDR1 is MDHEN and CDR2 SYDVKM. The CDR3 extends over 18 amino acids. The V and J ends lost 3 bases and 1 base, in that order; junction bases with no gene match: 9. The CDR3 nucleotides are TGTGCCAGCAGTTTCCCCGGGGACAGTCTTTCTGGGGCCAACGTCCTGACTTTC. Translation: CASSFPGDSLSGANVLTF.

The CDR3 coding sequence is TGTGCCAGCAGGCCCAAGGGGACCCATAGCAATCAGCCCCAGCATTTT. It specifies CASRPKGTHSNQPQHF. V usage is TRBV27 and J usage is TRBJ1-5, with TRBD1 as a possible D gene (5 bases). V dropped 6 bases and J dropped 0 bases, with 15 bases sitting between them. From germline, CDR1 is MNHEY and CDR2 SMNVEV (reference sequence). The CDR3 runs 16 residues.

This clonotype was observed at least ten times. This chain joins TRBV6-6 and TRBJ1-2; D possibly corresponds to TRBD1 (6 bases). The CDR3 is made up of 15 amino acids. The ends were cut back, 3 bases at V and 1 base at J, with 12 bases in the middle. Germline V gene sequence: CDR1 MNHNY, CDR2 SVGAGI (reference sequence). The CDR3 DNA sequence: TGTGCCAGCAGTTATCCAGGGGATGGTAACTATGGCTACACCTTC. This sequence encodes CASSYPGDGNYGYTF.

This clonotype was counted ten times or more. The chain combines TRBV18 with TRBJ1-1; maybe TRBD1 (5 bases). Germline V gene data show CDR1 as KGHSH and CDR2 as LQKENI. Trimming pared 4 bases from V and 0 bases from J, leaving 9 bases between. This CDR3 contains 14 residues. CDR3 protein: CASSQGWVNTEAFF. The CDR3 DNA reads TGTGCCAGCTCACAGGGGTGGGTGAACACTGAAGCTTTCTTT.

At least ten counts were recorded for this clonotype. The rearrangement joins TRBV9 to TRBJ2-2; D tentatively reads TRBD1 or TRBD2 (5 bases each). CDR1 SGDLS and CDR2 YYNGEE come from the germline V gene. The CDR3 has 16 amino acids. Trimming cost V 0 bases and J 4 bases, with 13 bases left between them. CDR3 nucleotide sequence: TGTGCCAGCAGCGTAGGGGGGAGCCGGGGCACCGGGGAGCTGTTTTTT. Translation gives CASSVGGSRGTGELFF.

Many counts were recorded for this clonotype. The gene calls are TRBV12-3 or TRBV12-4 and TRBJ1-1; D call uncertain. This CDR3 spans 12 amino acids. V was pared by 2 bases and J by 8 bases, with 9 bases between. This chain's CDR3 is CASSLTLPEAFF. The CDR3 coding sequence is TGTGCCAGCAGTTTAACGTTACCCGAAGCTTTCTTT.

This clonotype was observed a few times. The V call is TRBV20-1, the J call TRBJ1-5; 7 bases match TRBD1. Germline values: CDR1 DFQATT, CDR2 SNEGSKA (reference sequence). V lost 6 bases and J lost 7; bases outside the gene matches: 6. The CDR3 is 12 amino acids. The chain's CDR3 is CSARQGYQPQHF. Written as DNA, the CDR3 is TGCAGTGCCCGACAGGGTTACCAGCCCCAGCATTTT.

The table lists this clonotype with many counts. The gene calls are TRBV15 and TRBJ1-5; no firm D call. V lost 0 bases and J lost 4, with 10 bases in between. Germline assignment: CDR1 LNHNV and CDR2 YYDKDF (reference sequence). The CDR3 totals 15 residues. The CDR3: CATSRDHSGNQPQHF. The CDR3 DNA reads as TGTGCCACCAGCAGAGATCATTCCGGGAATCAGCCCCAGCATTTT.

This clonotype was counted ten times or more. J is TRBJ2-1 and V is TRBV10-3, with D possibly being TRBD1 or TRBD2 (6 bases each). The CDR3 runs 13 residues. V lost 2 bases and J 6 bases, leaving 8 bases between the germline ends. Germline values: CDR1 ENHRY, CDR2 SYGVKD. CDR3 nucleotide sequence: TGTGCCATCAGTGAGGAGGGGGGCAATGAGCAGTTCTTC. It yields the protein CAISEEGGNEQFF.

This clonotype was detected only a few times. The chain combines TRBV2 with TRBJ2-5, with TRBD1 as a possible D gene (5 bases). V dropped 3 bases and J dropped 4 bases, with 21 bases sitting between them. Germline CDR1 SNHLY, CDR2 FYNNEI. The CDR3 sequence is 17 residues long. The CDR3 loop is CASSEKRSTGLLETQYF. As DNA, the CDR3 is TGTGCCAGCAGTGAGAAGCGATCCACAGGATTATTAGAGACCCAGTACTTC. Full variable domain (rest looked up from reference TRBV2 and TRBJ2-5): EPEVTQTPSHQVTQMGQEVILRCVPISNHLYFYWYRQILGQKVEFLVSFYNNEISEKSEIFDDQFSVERPDGSNFTLKIRSTKLEDSAMYFCASSEKRSTGLLETQYFGPGTRLLVL.

The chain links TRBV18 to TRBJ1-2; possibly TRBD1 for D (6 bases). V lost 3 bases, J lost 0 bases, and 11 bases lay in between. Germline V gives CDR1 KGHSH, CDR2 LQKENI. This CDR3 spans 15 amino acids. The CDR3 sequence: CASSPWTEANYGYTF. The DNA for the CDR3 is TGTGCCAGCTCACCCTGGACAGAAGCTAACTATGGCTACACCTTC.

A few counts support this clonotype. The chain combines TRBV7-2 with TRBJ1-1, with 9 nucleotides matching TRBD1. Per germline, CDR1 SGHTA and CDR2 FQGNSA. This CDR3 has 16 amino acids. J was trimmed by 4 bases and V by 6 bases; bases with no gene match: 12. CDR3 bases: TGTGCCAGCAGTCCGCGACCGGGACAGGGCACCACTGAAGCTTTCTTT. It specifies CASSPRPGQGTTEAFF.

This clonotype has a handful of counts. The V gene is TRBV12-3 or TRBV12-4, the J gene TRBJ2-2; 10 nucleotides match TRBD1. Trimming removed 7 bases from V and 7 bases from J; junction bases left unmatched: 6. This CDR3 region has 14 residues. The DNA for the CDR3 is TGTGCCAGCACCTCGACAGGGGGCCTCGGGGAGCTGTTTTTT. Its translation is CASTSTGGLGELFF.

The chain joins TRBV7-8 to TRBJ1-1, with 8 bases lining up with TRBD1. The CDR3 is 18 amino acids. The ends lost 5 bases at V and 0 bases at J; junction bases unmatched: 14. Germline V lookup: CDR1 SGHVS, CDR2 FQNEAQ. The CDR3 protein is CASSRFEDRAIMNTEAFF. The CDR3 nucleotides are TGTGCCAGCAGCCGATTTGAGGACAGGGCAATCATGAACACTGAAGCTTTCTTT.

This clonotype was counted only a few times. The rearrangement joins TRBV12-3 or TRBV12-4 to TRBJ1-2; a weak D match, TRBD1 (6 bases). The CDR3 consists of 13 residues. The V end lost 6 bases, the J end lost 8 bases, and 16 bases lay between the germline ends. CDR3 protein: CASRGGTLLGYTF. The CDR3 region has the DNA TGTGCCAGCAGGGGGGGGACATTACTCGGCTACACCTTC.

The gene calls are TRBV7-9 and TRBJ2-2; D unclear. Trimming pared 5 bases from V and 3 bases from J, leaving 10 bases between. This CDR3 region has 14 residues. In germline, CDR1 is SEHNR, CDR2 FQNEAQ (reference sequence). The CDR3 region is CASSPSRYTGELFF. The CDR3, as DNA: TGTGCCAGCAGCCCAAGCCGGTACACCGGGGAGCTGTTTTTT.

This clonotype has a count of ten or more. The CDR3 region is CASSPGTGTAYTF. CDR3 sequence (DNA): TGTGCCAGCAGTCCGGGGACAGGAACCGCATACACCTTC. The genes are TRBV12-3 or TRBV12-4 and TRBJ1-2, with 8 nucleotides matching TRBD1. The CDR3 runs 13 residues. J lost 11 bases, V lost 5 bases, and 10 bases had no gene match.

The chain combines TRBV14 with TRBJ2-6, with D possibly being TRBD1 (6 bases). In germline, CDR1 is SGHDN, CDR2 FVKESK. Trimming stripped 3 bases from V and 5 bases from J, with 11 bases between. This CDR3 is built from 15 residues. The CDR3 DNA follows: TGTGCCAGCAGCCAGCCCCAGGGGTGGGCCAACGTCCTGACTTTC. It yields the protein CASSQPQGWANVLTF.